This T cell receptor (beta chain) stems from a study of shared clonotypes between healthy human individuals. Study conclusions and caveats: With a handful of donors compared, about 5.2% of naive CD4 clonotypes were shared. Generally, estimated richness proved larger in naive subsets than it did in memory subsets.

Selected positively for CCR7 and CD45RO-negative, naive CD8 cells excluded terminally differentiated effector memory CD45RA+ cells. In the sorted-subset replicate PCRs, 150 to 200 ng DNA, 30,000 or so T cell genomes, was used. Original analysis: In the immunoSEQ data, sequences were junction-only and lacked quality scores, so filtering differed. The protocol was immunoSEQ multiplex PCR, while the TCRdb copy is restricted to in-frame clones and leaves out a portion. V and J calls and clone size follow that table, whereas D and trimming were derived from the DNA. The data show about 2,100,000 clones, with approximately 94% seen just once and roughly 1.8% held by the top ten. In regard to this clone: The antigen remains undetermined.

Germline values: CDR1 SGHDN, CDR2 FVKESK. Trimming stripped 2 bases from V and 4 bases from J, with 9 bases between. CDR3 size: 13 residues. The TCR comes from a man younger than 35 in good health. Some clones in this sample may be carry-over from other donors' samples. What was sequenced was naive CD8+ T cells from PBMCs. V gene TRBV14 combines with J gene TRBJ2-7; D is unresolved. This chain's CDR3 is CASSQIVGYEQYF. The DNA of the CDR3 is TGTGCCAGCAGCCAAATAGTTGGGTACGAGCAGTACTTC. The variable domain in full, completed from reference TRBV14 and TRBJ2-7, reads EAGVTQFPSHSVIEKGQTVTLRCDPISGHDNLYWYRRVMGKEIKFLLHFVKESKQDESGMPNNRFLAERTGGTYSTLKVQPAELEDSGVYFCASSQIVGYEQYFGPGTRLTVT.